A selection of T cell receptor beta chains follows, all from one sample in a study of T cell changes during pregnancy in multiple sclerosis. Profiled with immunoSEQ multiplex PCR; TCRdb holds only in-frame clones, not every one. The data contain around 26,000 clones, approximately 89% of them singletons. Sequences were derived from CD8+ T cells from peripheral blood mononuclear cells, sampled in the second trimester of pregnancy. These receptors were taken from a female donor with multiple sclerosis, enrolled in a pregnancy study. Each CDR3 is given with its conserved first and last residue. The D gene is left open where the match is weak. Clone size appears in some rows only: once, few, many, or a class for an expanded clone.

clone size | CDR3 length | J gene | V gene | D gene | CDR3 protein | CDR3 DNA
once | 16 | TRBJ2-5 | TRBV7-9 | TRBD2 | CASSPTSGDGRETQYF | TGTGCCAGCAGCCCGACTAGCGGGGATGGCCGAGAGACCCAGTACTTC
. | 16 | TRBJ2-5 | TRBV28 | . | CASSLGDREVTETQYF | TGTGCCAGCAGTTTAGGCGACAGGGAGGTAACTGAGACCCAGTACTTC
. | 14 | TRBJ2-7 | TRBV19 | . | CASSTRRQTDEQYF | TGTGCCAGTAGTACGCGTCGACAAACGGACGAGCAGTACTTC
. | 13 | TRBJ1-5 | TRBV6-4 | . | CASSDSPNQPQHF | TGTGCCAGCAGTGACTCCCCAAATCAGCCCCAGCATTTT
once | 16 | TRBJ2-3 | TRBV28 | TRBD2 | CASSPGLAGATDTQYF | TGTGCCAGCAGCCCTGGACTAGCGGGAGCCACAGATACGCAGTATTTT
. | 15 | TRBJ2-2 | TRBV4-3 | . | CASSQGVGPTGELFF | TGCGCCAGCAGCCAAGGGGTTGGGCCAACCGGGGAGCTGTTTTTT
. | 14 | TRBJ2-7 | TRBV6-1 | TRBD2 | CASRESGSPYEQYF | TGTGCCAGCAGAGAGAGCGGGAGTCCCTACGAGCAGTACTTC
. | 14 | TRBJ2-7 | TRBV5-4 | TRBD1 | CASSPEDRVYEQYF | TGTGCCAGCAGCCCTGAGGACAGGGTCTACGAGCAGTACTTC
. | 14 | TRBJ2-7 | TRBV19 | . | CASSTGPVSYEQYF | TGTGCCAGTAGTACAGGCCCCGTCTCCTACGAGCAGTACTTC
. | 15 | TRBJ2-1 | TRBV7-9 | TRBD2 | CASSLTSGSWGEQFF | TGTGCCAGCAGCCTGACTAGCGGGAGTTGGGGTGAGCAGTTCTTC
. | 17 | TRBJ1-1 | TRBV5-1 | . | CASSLVGQGDKKTEAFF | TGCGCCAGCAGCTTGGTCGGGCAGGGCGATAAGAAGACTGAAGCTTTCTTT
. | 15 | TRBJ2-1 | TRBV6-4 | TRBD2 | CASSGTSGSYNEQFF | TGTGCCAGCAGTGGGACTAGCGGCTCCTACAATGAGCAGTTCTTC
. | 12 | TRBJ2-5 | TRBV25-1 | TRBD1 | CASSRQGASQYF | TGTGCCAGCAGCAGACAGGGGGCGTCCCAGTACTTC
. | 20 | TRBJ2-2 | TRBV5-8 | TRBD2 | CASSLRVWGLAGGSTGELFF | TGTGCCAGCAGCTTGCGTGTTTGGGGACTAGCGGGAGGAAGCACCGGGGAGCTGTTTTTT
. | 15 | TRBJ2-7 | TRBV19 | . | CASSISGDLGYEQYF | TGTGCCAGTAGTATATCAGGGGACCTGGGCTACGAGCAGTACTTC
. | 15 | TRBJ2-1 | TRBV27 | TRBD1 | CASNTGGPLRNEQFF | TGTGCCAGCAACACAGGGGGCCCTTTGAGGAATGAGCAGTTCTTC
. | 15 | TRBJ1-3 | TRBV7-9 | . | CASSGNPLQVDTIYF | TGTGCCAGCAGCGGAAACCCCTTGCAGGTGGACACCATATATTTT
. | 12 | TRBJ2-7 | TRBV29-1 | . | CSVVGVGYEQYF | TGCAGCGTTGTAGGGGTGGGCTACGAGCAGTACTTC
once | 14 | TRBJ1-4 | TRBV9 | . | CASSRDLTNEKLFF | TGTGCCAGCAGCAGAGATTTAACTAATGAAAAACTGTTTTTT
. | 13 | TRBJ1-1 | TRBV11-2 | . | CASSLVLPREAFF | TGTGCCAGCAGCTTAGTGCTTCCGCGTGAAGCTTTCTTT
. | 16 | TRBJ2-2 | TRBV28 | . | CASKTPVGQGSGELFF | TGTGCCAGCAAGACCCCCGTTGGGCAGGGATCCGGGGAGCTGTTTTTT
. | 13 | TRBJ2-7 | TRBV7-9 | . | CASSPPGGYEQYF | TGTGCCAGCAGCCCCCCTGGGGGGTACGAGCAGTACTTC
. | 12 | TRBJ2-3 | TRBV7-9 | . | CASSPETDTQYF | TGTGCCAGCAGCCCGGAGACAGATACGCAGTATTTT
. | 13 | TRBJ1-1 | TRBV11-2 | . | CASSPTQSTEAFF | TGTGCCAGCAGCCCCACACAGAGCACTGAAGCTTTCTTT
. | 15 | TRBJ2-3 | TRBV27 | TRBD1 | CASSFYRGVTDTQYF | TGTGCCAGCAGTTTCTACAGGGGAGTAACAGATACGCAGTATTTT
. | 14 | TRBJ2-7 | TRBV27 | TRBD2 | CASRRAGGSDEQYF | TGTGCCAGCCGACGGGCGGGAGGGAGTGACGAGCAGTACTTC
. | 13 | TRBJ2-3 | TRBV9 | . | CASSVGRADTQYF | TGTGCCAGCAGCGTAGGGAGGGCAGATACGCAGTATTTT
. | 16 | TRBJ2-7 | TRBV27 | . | CASSLREGVASYEQYF | TGTGCCAGCAGTTTACGAGAGGGAGTAGCGTCCTACGAGCAGTACTTC